Following are 24 T cell receptor beta chains from one sample sequenced in a study of T-cell reconstitution after alpha-beta-depleted transplantation in children. The TCRbeta library incorporated unique molecular identifiers. TCRdb fed the PCR reads into MiXCR, producing one record per CDR3 protein. The sample has about 980,000 distinct CDR3 sequences; less than 30% are singletons. Sequenced here: PBMCs, mostly from graft donor cells, sampled 360 days after TCRalphabeta/CD19-depleted stem cell transplant. Source of these receptors: a boy under two years old who had a stem cell transplant for SCID, so the T cells may come from the graft donor.

This rearrangement joins TRBV3-1 to TRBJ2-2; perhaps TRBD2 as D (6 bases). With 8 bases removed from V and 5 bases from J, the gap between germline ends came to 12 bases. Germline V CDR1 and CDR2: LGHDT, YNNKEL (reference sequence). There are 13 residues in the CDR3. The CDR3 DNA follows: TGTGCCAGCGCGCAGGGAGGAACCGGGGAGCTGTTTTTT. Protein: CASAQGGTGELFF. Looking up the rest from reference TRBV3-1 and TRBJ2-2 gives the full variable domain: DTAVSQTPKYLVTQMGNDKSIKCEQNLGHDTMYWYKQDSKKFLKIMFSYNNKELIINETVPNRFSPKSPDKAHLNLHINSLELGDSAVYFCASAQGGTGELFFGEGSRLTVL.

This clonotype has only one observation. The chain has TRBV12-3 or TRBV12-4 and TRBJ2-3; D is uncertain. V lost 6 bases to trimming and J lost 2 bases, with 15 bases between them. The CDR3 extends over 15 amino acids. CDR3 sequence reads: CASSQDGKLTDTQYF. The CDR3 nucleotides read TGTGCCAGCAGCCAGGACGGCAAACTCACAGATACGCAGTATTTT.

The chain recombines TRBV25-1 with TRBJ2-2; D is uncertain. With 1 base removed from V and 2 bases from J, the gap between germline ends came to 8 bases. The germline CDR1 and CDR2 sequences are MGHDK and SYGVNS. The CDR3 is made up of 15 amino acids. CDR3 nucleotide sequence: TGTGCCAGCAGTGAATGGACCGAAAACACCGGGGAGCTGTTTTTT. Amino acids: CASSEWTENTGELFF.

The rearrangement joins TRBV7-8 to TRBJ1-5; D gene uncertain. The V end was cut by 2 bases, the J end by 6 bases, with 2 bases between. CDR1 is SGHVS and CDR2 is FQNEAQ in the germline V gene. The CDR3 consists of 11 residues. CDR3 DNA sequence: TGTGCCAGCAGCTTACTTCAGCCCCAGCATTTT. This codes for CASSLLQPQHF.

Regarding this clonotype: Without the conserved terminal phenylalanine or tryptophan, this CDR3 likely stems from a read error. Because the CDR3's place on the DNA is in doubt, the DNA is left out and the CDR3 is given as listed by TCRdb. The CDR3 reads CASSLGTTGPVL. The chain has TRBV12-3 or TRBV12-4 and TRBJ1-1; the DNA was not used to check the table's D call, TRBD1. Ends included, the CDR3 has 12 residues.

This clonotype has only a few counts. The chain has TRBV7-2 and TRBJ2-7; maybe TRBD1 (6 bases). Trimming left V 2 bases short and J 2 bases short, with 13 bases between. The CDR3 is 15 amino acids. From germline, CDR1 is SGHTA and CDR2 FQGNSA. The CDR3 here is CASSLQTGLTYEQYF. The CDR3 DNA follows: TGTGCCAGCAGCTTACAAACAGGGCTCACCTACGAGCAGTACTTC.

The chain uses TRBV12-3 or TRBV12-4 and TRBJ2-1; 11 bases are shared with TRBD1. This CDR3 comprises 14 residues. With 4 bases clipped from V and 8 bases from J, the junction kept 4 bases outside the gene matches. CDR3 sequence (DNA): TGTGCCAGCAGTTGGACAGGGGGCGGGGATGAGCAGTTCTTC. It specifies CASSWTGGGDEQFF.

V usage is TRBV12-3 or TRBV12-4 and J usage is TRBJ2-5; D is possibly TRBD2 (6 bases). The V end lost 3 bases, the J end lost 2 bases, and 7 bases lay between the germline ends. The length of the CDR3 is 13 residues. The CDR3: CASSFLAQETQYF. The CDR3 nucleotides read TGTGCCAGCAGTTTTCTAGCGCAAGAGACCCAGTACTTC.

The gene calls are TRBV29-1 and TRBJ2-3; a possible D gene is TRBD2 (6 bases). V was clipped by 4 bases and J by 4 bases, with 15 bases between them. Germline V gene sequence: CDR1 SQVTM, CDR2 ANQGSEA. The CDR3 loop spans 14 amino acids. In DNA, the CDR3 is TGCAGCGTTGTACCGGGACTGTGGCCAGATACGCAGTATTTT. Translating gives CSVVPGLWPDTQYF.

This clonotype showed up just a few times. The V and J genes are TRBV5-1 and TRBJ2-1, with 10 bases lining up with TRBD1. The germline CDR1 and CDR2 sequences are SGHRS and YFSETQ. The CDR3 has 14 amino acids. V was pared by 5 bases and J by 9 bases, with 8 bases of the junction left unmatched. The CDR3 bases are TGCGCCAGCAGGTTACGACAGGGGGCCGTTGAGCAGTTCTTC. It translates to CASRLRQGAVEQFF.

J is TRBJ2-1 and V is TRBV12-3 or TRBV12-4, with a tentative D call TRBD2 (6 bases). The ends were cut back, 0 bases at V and 1 base at J, with 16 bases in the middle. CDR3 length equals 18 residues. CDR3 region: CASSLAGLEGRSYNEQFF. DNA for the CDR3: TGTGCCAGCAGTTTAGCGGGACTCGAGGGAAGGTCCTACAATGAGCAGTTCTTC.

In this sample, this clonotype turned up a few times. The V call is TRBV6-5, the J call TRBJ2-1, with D tentatively TRBD2 (7 bases). The CDR3 is made up of 12 amino acids. V dropped 8 bases and J dropped 9 bases, with 14 bases sitting between them. Germline CDR1 MNHEY, CDR2 SVGAGI. The CDR3 nucleotides read TGTGCCAGCTACAGGGAGGGACCTGAGCAGTTCTTC. The encoded protein is CASYREGPEQFF.

V and J are TRBV5-5 and TRBJ2-7; 10 bases line up with TRBD2. CDR1 is SGHKS, CDR2 YYEKEE, per germline (reference sequence). V was clipped by 0 bases and J by 3 bases; unmatched bases: 6. The length of the CDR3 is 16 residues. The CDR3 DNA reads TGTGCCAGCAGCTTGGTTAGTAGCGGGGGGCTCTACGAGCAGTACTTC. Its translation: CASSLVSSGGLYEQYF.

This clonotype was counted a few times. The chain employs TRBV11-2 and TRBJ2-3; the match to TRBD2 covers 11 bases. The V gene's germline CDR1 is SGHAT and CDR2 FQNNGV. The CDR3 is 19 residues long. The junction had 9 bases not matched to a gene; V was cut back by 1 base and J by 0 bases. The CDR3 is CASSLVRLAGGLSTDTQYF. In DNA form, the CDR3 reads TGTGCCAGCAGCTTAGTCCGGCTAGCGGGGGGCCTCAGCACAGATACGCAGTATTTT.

The chain uses TRBV10-3 and TRBJ2-2, with D possibly TRBD2 on 6 matching bases. The CDR3 covers 15 residues. The germline V gene encodes CDR1 ENHRY and CDR2 SYGVKD. V lost 4 bases and J lost 0, with 9 bases in between. CDR3: CAISGVAANTGELFF. CDR3 in DNA: TGTGCCATCAGTGGGGTAGCGGCGAACACCGGGGAGCTGTTTTTT.

This clonotype was observed a handful of times. The junction does not match germline at one end; this may be a read error. This chain connects TRBV11-2 to TRBJ1-1; 9 bases match TRBD1. Germline lookup yields CDR1 SGHAT and CDR2 FQNNGV. CDR3 length: 16 amino acids. DNA of the CDR3: TGTGCCAGCAGCCTAGACAGGGGGACTGCGAACACTGAAGCTTTCTTT. Encoded protein: CASSLDRGTANTEAFF.

This clonotype was picked up a small number of times. The gene calls are TRBV11-2 and TRBJ2-3; 14 bases match TRBD2. V lost 3 bases, J lost 1 base, and 6 bases stayed unmatched. The germline gives CDR1 SGHAT, CDR2 FQNNGV. The CDR3 has 18 amino acids. CDR3 protein: CASSFGRTSGGRTDTQYF. The CDR3 DNA reads TGTGCCAGCAGCTTCGGAAGGACTAGCGGGGGGCGCACAGATACGCAGTATTTT.

The chain has TRBV19 and TRBJ1-5; 8 bases fit TRBD1. This CDR3 spans 14 amino acids. Losses at the gene ends were 6 bases for V and 6 bases for J; bases not matched to a gene: 7. Germline V CDR1 and CDR2: LNHDA, SQIVND (reference sequence). This CDR3 reads CASSVQGGGQPQHF. Written as DNA, the CDR3 is TGTGCCAGTAGCGTACAGGGGGGAGGTCAGCCCCAGCATTTT.

The chain employs TRBV6-6 and TRBJ2-7; D unclear. Germline-derived CDR1 and CDR2 are MNHNY and SVGAGI (reference sequence). V was pared by 9 bases and J by 0 bases, with 12 bases between. The CDR3 is 13 amino acids. As DNA, the CDR3 is TGTGCCAGTACCAGAGACAACTCCTACGAGCAGTACTTC. Translated, it gives CASTRDNSYEQYF.

This clonotype was counted between two and nine times. The chain employs TRBV15 and TRBJ2-1, with D perhaps TRBD2 (5 bases). V was cut by 0 bases and J by 4 bases, with 13 bases left in between. This CDR3 spans 16 amino acids. CDR1 LNHNV and CDR2 YYDKDF come from the germline V gene (reference sequence). CDR3 region: CATSRDLGLSYNEQFF. The CDR3 coding sequence is TGTGCCACCAGCAGAGATCTAGGACTCTCATACAATGAGCAGTTCTTC.

The rearrangement joins TRBV5-1 to TRBJ2-2; 9 nucleotides agree with TRBD2. CDR1 is SGHRS and CDR2 is YFSETQ in the germline V gene. This CDR3 has 16 residues. V was pared by 5 bases and J by 7 bases, with 12 bases of the junction left unmatched. The CDR3 reads CASRSPGLAKVGELFF. The CDR3 DNA follows: TGCGCCAGCAGGTCACCGGGACTAGCAAAGGTCGGGGAGCTGTTTTTT. Combining the CDR3 with reference TRBV5-1 and TRBJ2-2 gives the whole variable domain KAGVTQTPRYLIKTRGQQVTLSCSPISGHRSVSWYQQTPGQGLQFLFEYFSETQRNKGNFPGRFSGRQFSNSRSEMNVSTLELGDSALYLCASRSPGLAKVGELFFGEGSRLTVL.

V and J are TRBV5-1 and TRBJ1-1, with a tentative D call TRBD1 (5 bases). Per germline, CDR1 SGHRS and CDR2 YFSETQ. The CDR3 has 17 amino acids. Deletions cut 4 bases from V and 1 base from J, with 20 bases between. The DNA for the CDR3 is TGCGCCAGCAGCCCCCTAATTAGTTCGAGGGGGAACACTGAAGCTTTCTTT. Protein: CASSPLISSRGNTEAFF.

This chain joins TRBV20-1 and TRBJ2-2; 7 bases fit TRBD2. With V trimmed by 0 bases and J by 7 bases, 11 bases remained unmatched. Germline V gene data show CDR1 as DFQATT and CDR2 as SNEGSKA (reference sequence). The CDR3 is made up of 16 amino acids. The CDR3 region is CSARDLTSVSGGELFF. CDR3 nucleotides: TGCAGTGCTAGAGATCTTACTAGCGTGAGTGGCGGGGAGCTGTTTTTT.

The chain links TRBV20-1 to TRBJ2-1; D gene uncertain. The germline V gene has CDR1 DFQATT and CDR2 SNEGSKA (reference sequence). V was clipped by 1 base and J by 5 bases, with 24 bases between them. The CDR3 is 18 amino acids. CDR3 in DNA: TGCAGTGCTAGAGTGATAGCTGGCCGAAAAAAGACCAACAATGAGCAGTTCTTC. Its translation: CSARVIAGRKKTNNEQFF.